This T cell receptor beta chain comes out of a study of T-cell reconstitution after alpha-beta-depleted transplantation in children. This clonotype was seen more than once but under ten times. Preparation of the TCRbeta library involved a method that used unique molecular identifiers. TCRdb re-called the PCR reads through MiXCR, storing one row per CDR3 protein. The data hold a few hundred thousand distinct CDR3 sequences, with 10% to 15% observed a single time. CDR3 length: 14 amino acids. Germline lookup yields CDR1 SQVTM and CDR2 ANQGSEA. The V end lost 4 bases, the J end lost 3 bases, and 12 bases lay between the germline ends.

The sequence was obtained from a male patient younger than 18 who had a stem cell transplant for acute myeloid leukemia, so the T cells may come from the graft donor. This specimen was PBMCs, mostly from graft donor cells, taken 360 days after TCRalphabeta/CD19-depleted stem cell transplant. This chain joins TRBV29-1 and TRBJ2-2; TRBD1 might be the D (5 bases). The CDR3 is CSVGAGLDTGELFF. The CDR3 region has the DNA TGCAGCGTTGGGGCAGGGCTGGACACCGGGGAGCTGTTTTTT.